Described below is a single T cell receptor (beta chain) sequence and its context. Its antigen is unidentified. The data belong to a study of Graves' ophthalmopathy and Graves' hyperthyroidism. The authors amplified TCR beta CDR3 regions from RNA transcripts. Second-round multiplex PCR followed a first-round RT-PCR using HTBI primers. TCRdb independently ran MiXCR on the multiplex PCR reads; one entry per CDR3 protein. The table lists approximately 160,000 distinct CDR3 sequences, approximately 40% of them singletons, with approximately 9% in the top ten. General study findings and limits: Blood samples also showed most expanded thyroid clonotypes exceeding 0.001 frequency. The model's prediction of ophthalmopathy progression had roughly 71% sensitivity and approximately 72% specificity.

This CDR3 has 13 residues. Germline V lookup: CDR1 SGHTA, CDR2 FQGNSA. Trimming removed 5 bases from V and 2 bases from J, with 10 bases in between. The sequence was collected from a man younger than 45 with Graves' ophthalmopathy. The V and J genes are TRBV7-2 and TRBJ2-7, with TRBD2 as a possible D gene (5 bases). Sequencing input: peripheral blood. DNA for the CDR3: TGTGCCAGCAGCCAAGGACTGGCCTACGAGCAGTACTTC. Residues: CASSQGLAYEQYF.